The 23 T cell receptor beta chains below all came from one sample that was sequenced in a study of OX40 agonist ivuxolimab in advanced cancers. The repertoire was sequenced with immunoSEQ multiplex PCR; TCRdb's copy has only in-frame clones and lacks some. The sample carries 80,000 or so clones, roughly 92% recorded once. Here the sequenced sample was CD4+ or CD8+ T cells sorted from blood, taken in a trial of the OX40 agonist ivuxolimab. The source of these receptors is an adult with an advanced solid tumor such as melanoma, head and neck, liver or kidney cancer.

In its sample, this clone was seen once. The gene calls are TRBV1 and TRBJ2-1; the D call in the table, TRBD2, was not verified against the DNA. TRBV1 is marked as a pseudogene. This CDR3 is built from 19 residues. CDR3 nucleotides: TGCACCAGCAGCCTTTGTGCGACTAGCGGGACGCCGTCCTACAATGAGCAGTTCTTC. Translation: CTSSLCATSGTPSYNEQFF.

The V and J genes are TRBV19 and TRBJ1-1; D may be TRBD1 (5 bases). The CDR3 is 15 residues long. Trimming pared 8 bases from V and 0 bases from J, leaving 16 bases between. The V gene's germline CDR1 is LNHDA and CDR2 SQIVND (reference sequence). The DNA of the CDR3 is TGTGCCAGTTTGGTCGGGGGGAGTATGAACACTGAAGCTTTCTTT. Its protein product is CASLVGGSMNTEAFF.

The chain employs TRBV25-1 and TRBJ1-5, with 7 bases aligning to TRBD1. Trimming removed 9 bases from V and 7 bases from J; junction bases left unmatched: 6. This CDR3 region has 12 residues. Germline CDR1 and CDR2: MGHDK and SYGVNS. The CDR3 sequence: CARQGRRQPQHF. CDR3 nucleotide sequence: TGTGCCAGACAGGGGCGTCGACAGCCCCAGCATTTT.

With regard to this clone: The CDR3 end shows no conserved phenylalanine or tryptophan, and so a read error is likely. V and J are TRBV30 and TRBJ2-2; D is ambiguous. The V end was cut by 5 bases, the J end by 4 bases, with 20 bases between. CDR1 GTSNPN and CDR2 SVGIG come from the germline V gene (reference sequence). This CDR3 comprises 16 residues. CDR3 nucleotide sequence: TGTGCCTGGGGTTCAGGTCCCCCTTATGGCACCGGGGAGCTGTTTTCT. This codes for CAWGSGPPYGTGELFS.

V is TRBV29-1 and J is TRBJ1-2; D is unclear. Germline CDR1 reads SQVTM; CDR2 reads ANQGSEA. The CDR3 totals 8 residues. Trimming cost V 4 bases and J 7 bases, with 1 base left between them. The CDR3 nucleotides read TGCAGCGTTGGTGGCTACACCTTC. As protein: CSVGGYTF.

This clone showed up just once. This chain joins TRBV6-5 and TRBJ2-5; either TRBD1 or TRBD2 may fit D (6 bases each). The CDR3 has 13 residues. Trimming pared 7 bases from V and 5 bases from J, leaving 14 bases between. Germline V gene data show CDR1 as MNHEY and CDR2 as SVGAGI. CDR3 in amino acids: CASKRGAGETQYF. In nucleotides, the CDR3 is TGTGCCAGCAAGAGGGGGGCAGGTGAGACCCAGTACTTC.

The chain recombines TRBV2 with TRBJ1-2; possibly TRBD1 for D (5 bases). The CDR3 contains 13 residues. The germline V and J ends were trimmed by 4 bases and 4 bases, with 10 bases remaining between them. Germline V gene data show CDR1 as SNHLY and CDR2 as FYNNEI. In DNA form, the CDR3 reads TGTGCCAGCAGTGGTCACAGGTCCTATGGCTACACCTTC. Translating it yields CASSGHRSYGYTF.

The chain combines TRBV2 with TRBJ2-2, with 8 bases fitting TRBD1. Germline V gene sequence: CDR1 SNHLY, CDR2 FYNNEI. With V trimmed by 3 bases and J by 5 bases, 5 bases remained unmatched. The length of the CDR3 is 15 residues. For the CDR3, the DNA is TGTGCCAGCAGTGAGGAGCAGGGGGCTACCGGGGAGCTGTTTTTT. This sequence encodes CASSEEQGATGELFF.

The rearrangement uses TRBV19 and TRBJ1-3; D is ambiguous. Trimming cost V 3 bases and J 1 base, with 7 bases left between them. CDR1 is LNHDA, CDR2 SQIVND, per germline (reference sequence). This CDR3 has 14 residues. The CDR3 DNA reads as TGTGCCAGTAGTATTCACGATTCTGGAAACACCATATATTTT. As protein: CASSIHDSGNTIYF.

The CDR3 DNA follows: TGCGCCAGCAGCTTTAACAGGGTGGGTGATGGCTACACCTTC. As protein: CASSFNRVGDGYTF. The genes are TRBV5-1 and TRBJ1-2; D is possibly TRBD1 (6 bases). V was clipped by 2 bases and J by 6 bases, with 14 bases between them. The CDR3 has 14 amino acids. Per the germline V gene, CDR1 is SGHRS and CDR2 is YFSETQ.

The DNA for the CDR3 is TGTGCCAGCCGACTTAGACCCCGGGACAGTGGGGATACGCAGTATTTT. It codes for CASRLRPRDSGDTQYF. The J gene is TRBJ2-3, the V gene TRBV5-4; 7 bases line up with TRBD1. The V segment lost 7 bases and the J segment 6 bases; nucleotides outside the gene matches: 17. This CDR3 region has 16 residues. The germline CDR1 and CDR2 sequences are SGHNT and YYREEE (reference sequence).

The chain employs TRBV27 and TRBJ2-3, with TRBD2 matching 7 bases. The CDR3 runs 13 residues. The V gene end was trimmed by 6 bases and the J gene end by 8 bases; junction bases not matched to a gene: 8. Germline CDR1 is MNHEY and CDR2 is SMNVEV (reference sequence). CDR3 coding DNA: TGTGCCAGCAGACTCGGACTAGGGAGTACGCAGTATTTT. Translation gives CASRLGLGSTQYF.

The chain couples TRBV7-2 to TRBJ2-5, with D uncertain. Trimming took off 5 bases at V and 5 bases at J, with 24 bases between the two ends. The CDR3 extends over 17 amino acids. Germline assignment: CDR1 SGHTA and CDR2 FQGNSA. CDR3 in DNA: TGTGCCAGCAGCCCCCGGAGAGATAGACCTCCTCCGGAGACCCAGTACTTC. Residues: CASSPRRDRPPPETQYF.

The J gene is TRBJ2-3, the V gene TRBV29-1; TRBD2 might be the D (7 bases). This CDR3 contains 12 residues. From germline, CDR1 is SQVTM and CDR2 ANQGSEA. V lost 7 bases to trimming and J lost 4 bases, with 12 bases between them. In DNA form, the CDR3 reads TGCAGCGGGCGCGGGGGCCCAGATACGCAGTATTTT. This translates into CSGRGGPDTQYF.

Here the CDR3 DNA reads TGTGCCAGCAGCCAATGCTCAATAGGGTCAATCAGGAGGGGGTGTGAAAAACTGTTTTTT. Translated, it gives CASSQCSIGSIRRGCEKLFF. J is TRBJ1-4 and V is TRBV9; maybe TRBD1 (6 bases). The CDR3 has 20 amino acids. V lost 4 bases and J lost 7, with 32 bases in between. The germline V gene encodes CDR1 SGDLS and CDR2 YYNGEE.

This rearrangement joins TRBV5-8 to TRBJ1-1; TRBD1 agrees at 9 bases. The junction had 9 bases not matched to a gene; V was cut back by 0 bases and J by 3 bases. CDR1 is SGHTS, CDR2 YDEGEE, per germline. The CDR3 totals 17 residues. The CDR3 loop is CASSLVVGTGYDTEAFF. Written as DNA, the CDR3 is TGTGCCAGCAGCTTGGTCGTCGGGACAGGGTATGACACTGAAGCTTTCTTT.

The chain employs TRBV18 and TRBJ1-2; 11 positions agree with TRBD1. CDR3 length equals 14 residues. Trimming cost V 4 bases and J 5 bases; bases outside gene matches: 3. Germline CDR1 is KGHSH and CDR2 is LQKENI. The CDR3 reads CASSHGTGGYGYTF. The CDR3 DNA reads as TGTGCCAGCTCACACGGGACAGGGGGATATGGCTACACCTTC.

V and J are TRBV6-5 and TRBJ1-1; weak D call: TRBD1 (6 bases). Deletions cut 8 bases from V and 1 base from J, with 11 bases between. CDR1 and CDR2 from the germline V gene are MNHEY and SVGAGI. CDR3 size: 13 residues. The DNA of the CDR3 is TGTGCCAGCGTGGCAGGGGAGAACACTGAAGCTTTCTTT. Amino acid sequence: CASVAGENTEAFF.

The chain uses TRBV6-6 and TRBJ1-2; D is unresolved. The germline V and J ends were trimmed by 9 bases and 5 bases, with 19 bases remaining between them. The V gene's germline CDR1 is MNHNY and CDR2 SVGAGI (reference sequence). This CDR3 contains 14 residues. CDR3: CASISRVFRYGYTF. The CDR3 DNA reads TGTGCCAGTATCTCGCGGGTATTTCGTTATGGCTACACCTTC.

V gene TRBV10-1 combines with J gene TRBJ2-1; D tentatively reads TRBD1 or TRBD2 (5 bases each). V lost 1 base and J 10 bases, leaving 11 bases between the germline ends. The germline CDR1 and CDR2 sequences are WNHNN and SYGVQD (reference sequence). The CDR3 is made up of 13 amino acids. CDR3 region: CASSEWGGTEQFF. The CDR3 DNA is TGCGCCAGCAGTGAGTGGGGTGGGACCGAGCAGTTCTTC.

The chain employs TRBV29-1 and TRBJ1-1, with D unclear. The germline gives CDR1 SQVTM, CDR2 ANQGSEA. The CDR3 has 12 amino acids. Trimming left V 7 bases short and J 1 base short, with 10 bases between. CDR3 amino acids: CSARTGNTEAFF. DNA of the CDR3: TGCAGCGCACGGACGGGGAACACTGAAGCTTTCTTT.

Here the CDR3 reads CASSLGTSGNEQYF. As DNA, the CDR3 is TGCGCCAGCAGCTTAGGGACTAGCGGCAACGAGCAGTACTTC. This sequence joins TRBV5-1 and TRBJ2-7; 11 positions match TRBD2. CDR1 SGHRS and CDR2 YFSETQ come from the germline V gene. J was trimmed by 5 bases and V by 2 bases; bases with no gene match: 3. The CDR3 is 14 amino acids.

The V and J genes are TRBV6-4 and TRBJ1-2, with D perhaps matching TRBD1 (5 bases). Germline CDR1 reads MRHNA; CDR2 reads SNTAGT. Trimming took off 5 bases at V and 5 bases at J, with 9 bases between the two ends. The CDR3 sequence is 12 residues long. This CDR3 is CASSNQGYGYTF. The CDR3 DNA reads as TGTGCCAGCAGTAACCAGGGTTATGGCTACACCTTC.